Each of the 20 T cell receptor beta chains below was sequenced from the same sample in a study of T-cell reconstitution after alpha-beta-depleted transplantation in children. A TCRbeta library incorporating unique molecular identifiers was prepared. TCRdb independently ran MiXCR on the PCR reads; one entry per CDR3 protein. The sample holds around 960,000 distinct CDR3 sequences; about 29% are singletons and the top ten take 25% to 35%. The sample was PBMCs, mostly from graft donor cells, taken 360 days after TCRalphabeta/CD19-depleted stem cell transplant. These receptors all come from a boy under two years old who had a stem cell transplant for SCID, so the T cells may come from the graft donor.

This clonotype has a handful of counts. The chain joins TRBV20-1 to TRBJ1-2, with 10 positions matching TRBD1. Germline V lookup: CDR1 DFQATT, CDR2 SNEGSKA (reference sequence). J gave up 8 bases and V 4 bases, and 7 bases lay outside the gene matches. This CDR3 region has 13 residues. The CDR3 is CSATDRGPIGYTF. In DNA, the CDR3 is TGCAGTGCTACAGACAGGGGGCCAATAGGCTACACCTTC.

The CDR3 spells CASSPTGNVRGEQFF. In DNA, the CDR3 is TGTGCCAGCTCACCAACAGGAAACGTACGAGGTGAGCAGTTCTTC. The chain is built from TRBV18 and TRBJ2-1, with D maybe TRBD1 (5 bases). Trimming pared 2 bases from V and 9 bases from J, leaving 17 bases between. This CDR3 is built from 15 residues. Germline V gives CDR1 KGHSH, CDR2 LQKENI. The complete variable domain, with remaining parts taken from reference TRBV18 and TRBJ2-1, reads NAGVMQNPRHLVRRRGQEARLRCSPMKGHSHVYWYRQLPEEGLKFMVYLQKENIIDESGMPKERFSAEFPKEGPSILRIQQVVRGDSAAYFCASSPTGNVRGEQFFGPGTRLTVL.

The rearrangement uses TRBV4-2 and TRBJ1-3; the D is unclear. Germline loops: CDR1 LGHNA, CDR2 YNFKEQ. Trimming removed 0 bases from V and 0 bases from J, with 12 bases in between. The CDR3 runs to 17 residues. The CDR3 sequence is CASSQDRGSSSGNTIYF. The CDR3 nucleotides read TGTGCCAGCAGCCAAGATCGCGGCAGTTCCTCTGGAAACACCATATATTTT.

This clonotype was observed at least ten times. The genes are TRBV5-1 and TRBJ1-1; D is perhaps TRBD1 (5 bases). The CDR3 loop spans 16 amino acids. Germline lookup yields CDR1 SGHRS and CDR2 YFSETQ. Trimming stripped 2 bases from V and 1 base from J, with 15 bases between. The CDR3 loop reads CASSFAGYGGNTEAFF. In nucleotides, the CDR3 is TGCGCCAGCAGCTTTGCGGGGTACGGGGGGAACACTGAAGCTTTCTTT.

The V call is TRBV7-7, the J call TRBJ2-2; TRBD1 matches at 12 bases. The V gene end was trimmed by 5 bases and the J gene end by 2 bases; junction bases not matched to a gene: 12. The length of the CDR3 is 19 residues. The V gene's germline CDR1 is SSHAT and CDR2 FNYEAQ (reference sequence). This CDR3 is CASSPTPGQGARNTGELFF. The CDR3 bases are TGTGCCAGCAGCCCTACCCCGGGACAGGGGGCCCGAAACACCGGGGAGCTGTTTTTT.

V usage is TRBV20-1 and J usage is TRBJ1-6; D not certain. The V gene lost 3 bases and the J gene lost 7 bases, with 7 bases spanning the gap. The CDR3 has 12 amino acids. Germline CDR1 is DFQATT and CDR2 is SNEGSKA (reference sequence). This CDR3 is CSASGGNSPLHF. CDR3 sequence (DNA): TGCAGTGCTAGTGGCGGGAATTCACCCCTCCACTTT.

CDR3 loop: CASSQILGGGARQYF. The CDR3 DNA reads as TGCGCCAGCAGCCAGATATTGGGGGGCGGAGCCAGGCAGTACTTC. This sequence joins TRBV4-3 and TRBJ2-7; D may be TRBD1 or TRBD2 (6 bases each). Trimming cost V 3 bases and J 9 bases, with 21 bases left between them. In germline, CDR1 is LGHNA, CDR2 YSLEER. The CDR3 totals 15 residues.

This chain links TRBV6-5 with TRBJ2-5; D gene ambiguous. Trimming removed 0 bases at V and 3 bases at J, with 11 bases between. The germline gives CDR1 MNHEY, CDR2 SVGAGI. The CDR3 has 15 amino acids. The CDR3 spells CASSYSSVVKETQYF. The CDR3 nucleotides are TGTGCCAGCAGTTACTCGTCGGTAGTGAAAGAGACCCAGTACTTC.

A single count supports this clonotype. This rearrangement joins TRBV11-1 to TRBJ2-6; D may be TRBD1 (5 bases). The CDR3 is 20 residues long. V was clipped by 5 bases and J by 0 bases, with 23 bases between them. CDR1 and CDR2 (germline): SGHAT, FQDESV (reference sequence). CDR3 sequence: CASSAYLGALVSSGANVLTF. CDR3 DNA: TGTGCCAGCAGCGCATACTTAGGGGCCCTAGTAAGCTCTGGGGCCAACGTCCTGACTTTC.

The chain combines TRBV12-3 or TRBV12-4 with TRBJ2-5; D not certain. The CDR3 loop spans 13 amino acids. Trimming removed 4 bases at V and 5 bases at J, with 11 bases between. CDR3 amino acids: CASSSVAPETQYF. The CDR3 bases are TGTGCCAGCAGTTCTGTAGCCCCGGAGACCCAGTACTTC.

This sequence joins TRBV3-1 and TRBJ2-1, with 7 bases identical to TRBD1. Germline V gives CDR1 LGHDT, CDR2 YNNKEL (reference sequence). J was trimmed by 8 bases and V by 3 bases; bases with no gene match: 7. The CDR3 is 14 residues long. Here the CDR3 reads CASSQDRPGDEQFF. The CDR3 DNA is TGTGCCAGCAGCCAGGACAGGCCAGGAGATGAGCAGTTCTTC.

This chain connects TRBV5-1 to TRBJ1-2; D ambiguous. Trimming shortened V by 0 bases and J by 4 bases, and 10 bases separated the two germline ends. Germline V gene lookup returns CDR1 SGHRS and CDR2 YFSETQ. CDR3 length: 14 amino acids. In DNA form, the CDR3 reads TGCGCCAGCAGCTTGGGGCCAGATACCTATGGCTACACCTTC. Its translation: CASSLGPDTYGYTF.

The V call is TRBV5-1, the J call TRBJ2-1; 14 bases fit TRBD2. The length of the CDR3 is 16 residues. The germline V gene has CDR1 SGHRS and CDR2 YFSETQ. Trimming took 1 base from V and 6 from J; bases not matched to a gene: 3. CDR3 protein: CASSLRLAGGLNEQFF. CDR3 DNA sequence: TGCGCCAGCAGCTTGCGACTAGCGGGGGGGCTCAATGAGCAGTTCTTC.

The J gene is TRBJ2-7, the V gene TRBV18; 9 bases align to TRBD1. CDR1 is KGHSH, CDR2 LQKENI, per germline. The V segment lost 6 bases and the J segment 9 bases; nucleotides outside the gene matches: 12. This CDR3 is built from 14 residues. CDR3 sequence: CASSPGTGIPAQYF. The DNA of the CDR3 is TGTGCCAGCTCGCCCGGGACAGGGATTCCGGCGCAGTACTTC.

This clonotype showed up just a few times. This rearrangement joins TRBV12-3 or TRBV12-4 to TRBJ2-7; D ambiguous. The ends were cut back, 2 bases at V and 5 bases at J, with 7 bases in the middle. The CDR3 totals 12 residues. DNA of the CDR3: TGTGCCAGCAGTTTAATGGTAGACGAGCAGTACTTC. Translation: CASSLMVDEQYF.

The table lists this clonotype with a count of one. The DNA of the CDR3 is TGTGCCAGCAGTGAGATAGGGCAGGGCACCTACGAGCAGTACTTC. This encodes CASSEIGQGTYEQYF. The gene calls are TRBV25-1 and TRBJ2-7; a weak D match, TRBD1 (5 bases). The V gene lost 3 bases and the J gene lost 2 bases, with 14 bases spanning the gap. CDR3 length equals 15 residues. Germline CDR1 reads MGHDK; CDR2 reads SYGVNS.

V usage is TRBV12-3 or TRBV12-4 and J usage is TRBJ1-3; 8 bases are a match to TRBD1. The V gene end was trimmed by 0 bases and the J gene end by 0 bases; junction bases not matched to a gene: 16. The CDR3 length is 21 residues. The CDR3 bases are TGTGCCAGCAGTTTAGCCGGTCCGGCCGGGACAGGTTCCCTCTCTGGAAACACCATATATTTT. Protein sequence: CASSLAGPAGTGSLSGNTIYF.

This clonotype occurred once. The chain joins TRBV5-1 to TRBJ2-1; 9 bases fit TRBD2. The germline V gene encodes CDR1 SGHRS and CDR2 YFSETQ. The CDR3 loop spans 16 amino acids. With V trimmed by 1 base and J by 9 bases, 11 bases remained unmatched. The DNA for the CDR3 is TGCGCCAGCAGCTTGAGCGCGGGGGGGCCTCTAGTTGAGCAGTTCTTC. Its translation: CASSLSAGGPLVEQFF.

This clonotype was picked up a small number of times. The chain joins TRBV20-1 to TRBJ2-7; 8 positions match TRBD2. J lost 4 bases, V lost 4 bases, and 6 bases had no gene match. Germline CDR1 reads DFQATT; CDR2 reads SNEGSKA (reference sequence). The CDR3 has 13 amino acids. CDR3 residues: CSATGRGVYEQYF. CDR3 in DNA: TGCAGTGCTACGGGGCGGGGGGTATACGAGCAGTACTTC.

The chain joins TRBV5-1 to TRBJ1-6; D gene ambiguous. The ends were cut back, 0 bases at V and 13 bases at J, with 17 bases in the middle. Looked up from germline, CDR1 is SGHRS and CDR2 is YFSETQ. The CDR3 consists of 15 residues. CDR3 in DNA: TGCGCCAGCAGCTTGGCCGAACCGGGGAAGGAGCCCCTCCACTTT. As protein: CASSLAEPGKEPLHF.